The 16 T cell receptor beta chains below were found in one sample sequenced in a study of type 1 regulatory T cells. TCRdb re-analysed the reads in MiXCR, keeping a single row per CDR3 protein. The sample yields approximately 100,000 distinct CDR3 sequences, roughly 31% seen once. What was sequenced was CD4+ T cells, either the whole sample or a sorted fraction (not recorded which). These receptors all stem from a human donor in good health.

The chain has TRBV2 and TRBJ2-1; D call uncertain. The germline V gene encodes CDR1 SNHLY and CDR2 FYNNEI. V was trimmed by 7 bases and J by 6 bases, leaving 10 bases between them. The CDR3 is 12 residues long. CDR3 protein: CASIPRRNEQFF. CDR3 DNA sequence: TGTGCCAGCATTCCGCGACGCAATGAGCAGTTCTTC.

The chain recombines TRBV5-4 with TRBJ1-1; D perhaps matches TRBD1 (5 bases). Germline CDR1 reads SGHNT; CDR2 reads YYREEE (reference sequence). The CDR3 spans 15 residues. The ends were cut back, 3 bases at V and 3 bases at J, with 15 bases in the middle. CDR3 amino acids: CASSSRGLKDTEAFF. CDR3 DNA sequence: TGTGCCAGCAGCTCGAGGGGATTAAAGGACACTGAAGCTTTCTTT. The whole variable domain, filled in from reference TRBV5-4 and TRBJ1-1, reads ETGVTQSPTHLIKTRGQQVTLRCSSQSGHNTVSWYQQALGQGPQFIFQYYREEENGRGNFPPRFSGLQFPNYSSELNVNALELDDSALYLCASSSRGLKDTEAFFGQGTRLTVV.

The chain couples TRBV3-1 to TRBJ2-7; 9 nucleotides match TRBD2. Germline V gene sequence: CDR1 LGHDT, CDR2 YNNKEL (reference sequence). V trimming: 1 base; J trimming: 2 bases; junction bases outside the gene matches: 3. The CDR3 has 15 amino acids. The DNA of the CDR3 is TGTGCCAGCAGCCAAGCTAGCGGGAACACCTACGAGCAGTACTTC. Amino acid sequence: CASSQASGNTYEQYF.

Regarding this clonotype: This CDR3 fails to terminate in the conserved phenylalanine or tryptophan, so it likely reflects a read error. This chain uses TRBV28 with TRBJ2-7; D unresolved. V lost 5 bases, J lost 3 bases, and 5 bases lay in between. CDR3 length: 11 amino acids. CDR1 and CDR2 from the germline V gene are MDHEN and SYDVKM. The CDR3 DNA reads as TGTGCCAGCAGTGCCCTCTACGAGCAGTACCTC. This codes for CASSALYEQYL.

This sequence joins TRBV6-1 and TRBJ2-7; D is perhaps TRBD1 (5 bases). V was cut by 3 bases and J by 4 bases, with 13 bases left in between. The CDR3 covers 14 residues. The V gene's germline CDR1 is MNHNS and CDR2 SASEGT. The CDR3 bases are TGTGCCAGCAGTGACATCAGGGTCTCGTACGAGCAGTACTTC. Translating it yields CASSDIRVSYEQYF.

The chain is built from TRBV20-1 and TRBJ1-3; D gene unclear. Germline CDR1 DFQATT, CDR2 SNEGSKA (reference sequence). Trimming took 1 base from V and 4 from J, leaving 14 bases between them. The CDR3 length is 15 residues. The CDR3 loop reads CSARVPGSSGNTIYF. CDR3 in DNA: TGCAGTGCTAGAGTACCCGGCAGCTCGGGAAACACCATATATTTT.

The rearrangement links TRBV4-3 to TRBJ2-7; D might be TRBD1 (5 bases). Germline lookup yields CDR1 LGHNA and CDR2 YSLEER. The CDR3 is 18 amino acids. Trimming removed 6 bases from V and 4 bases from J, with 28 bases in between. Here the CDR3 DNA reads TGCGCCAGCAGTCCAACAGGATCTACGAGTGGGTTTATATACGAGCAGTACTTC. Translated, it gives CASSPTGSTSGFIYEQYF.

The rearrangement joins TRBV14 to TRBJ2-5, with 10 bases lining up with TRBD1. The CDR3 is made up of 15 amino acids. Trimming cost V 2 bases and J 5 bases; bases outside gene matches: 5. From germline, CDR1 is SGHDN and CDR2 FVKESK. In nucleotides, the CDR3 is TGTGCCAGCAGCCAAAGACAGGGGGCGAGGGAGACCCAGTACTTC. Translated: CASSQRQGARETQYF.

A few counts support this clonotype. CDR3 sequence reads: CASSPVMNTEAFF. Here the CDR3 DNA reads TGTGCCAGTAGTCCCGTGATGAACACTGAAGCTTTCTTT. This chain uses TRBV18 with TRBJ1-1; D is ambiguous. V lost 9 bases and J lost 0, with 11 bases in between. The CDR3 sequence is 13 residues long. Per germline, CDR1 KGHSH and CDR2 LQKENI.

Points on this clonotype: Germline is not matched at one junction end, which may reflect a read error. V gene TRBV7-2 combines with J gene TRBJ1-1, with D possibly TRBD1 on 5 matching bases. Germline CDR1 and CDR2: SGHTA and FQGNSA. The CDR3 consists of 16 residues. In DNA, the CDR3 is TGTGCCGGCAGCGACCCTTCTTCTCGGGGGGACGCTGAAGCTTTCTTT. Translating gives CAGSDPSSRGDAEAFF.

The genes are TRBV6-5 and TRBJ2-3, with 10 bases that match TRBD2. V was clipped by 4 bases and J by 5 bases; unmatched bases: 9. This CDR3 is built from 16 residues. Germline CDR1 reads MNHEY; CDR2 reads SVGAGI. The CDR3 region has the DNA TGTGCCAGCAGTTCAGGGCTAGCGGGAGTATTAGATACGCAGTATTTT. Translation: CASSSGLAGVLDTQYF.

The CDR3 loop is CASIPQRGSDTQYF. CDR3 sequence (DNA): TGCGCCAGCATACCCCAGCGGGGCTCAGATACGCAGTATTTT. This chain connects TRBV10-2 to TRBJ2-3; 7 bases line up with TRBD2. After removal of 7 bases from V and 4 bases from J, the junction contained 8 bases not matched to a gene. Germline lookup yields CDR1 WSHSY and CDR2 SAAADI. This CDR3 is built from 14 residues.

This clonotype was detected a few times. The chain carries TRBV12-3 or TRBV12-4 and TRBJ1-6; tentatively, D is TRBD1 (5 bases). CDR3 length: 14 amino acids. The germline V and J ends were trimmed by 6 bases and 4 bases, with 10 bases remaining between them. CDR3: CASSQWGYNSPLHF. In DNA, the CDR3 is TGTGCCAGCAGCCAGTGGGGGTATAATTCACCCCTCCACTTT.

In regard to this clonotype: At one of its ends the junction is not consistent with the germline gene, which may arise from a read error. The chain couples TRBV29-1 to TRBJ1-1; possibly TRBD1 for D (6 bases). The length of the CDR3 is 14 residues. Germline-derived CDR1 and CDR2 are SQVTM and ANQGSEA. The CDR3 spells CSAPSGQTNTEVFF. The CDR3, as DNA: TGCAGCGCCCCCTCGGGACAAACGAACACTGAAGTTTTCTTT. The full variable domain, rest sourced from reference TRBV29-1 and TRBJ1-1, is SAVISQKPSRDICQRGTSLTIQCQVDSQVTMMFWYRQQPGQSLTLIATANQGSEATYESGFVIDKFPISRPNLTFSTLTVSNMSPEDSSIYLCSAPSGQTNTEVFFGQGTRLTVV.

The genes are TRBV4-1 and TRBJ1-2; the D is unclear. CDR1 and CDR2 from the germline V gene are MGHRA and YSYEKL. This CDR3 spans 14 amino acids. Trimming pared 1 base from V and 4 bases from J, leaving 10 bases between. The CDR3 protein is CASSQVGGIYGYTF. CDR3 DNA sequence: TGCGCCAGCAGCCAAGTCGGAGGGATCTATGGCTACACCTTC.

This clonotype was counted many times. The J gene is TRBJ2-3, the V gene TRBV7-9; TRBD2 matches 11 bases. Germline loops: CDR1 SEHNR, CDR2 FQNEAQ (reference sequence). V lost 4 bases to trimming and J lost 3 bases; unmatched junction nucleotides: 9. The CDR3 totals 17 residues. In DNA, the CDR3 is TGTGCCAGCAGCTGGGGGGCTAGCGGGAGGAAAACAGATACGCAGTATTTT. Protein product: CASSWGASGRKTDTQYF.